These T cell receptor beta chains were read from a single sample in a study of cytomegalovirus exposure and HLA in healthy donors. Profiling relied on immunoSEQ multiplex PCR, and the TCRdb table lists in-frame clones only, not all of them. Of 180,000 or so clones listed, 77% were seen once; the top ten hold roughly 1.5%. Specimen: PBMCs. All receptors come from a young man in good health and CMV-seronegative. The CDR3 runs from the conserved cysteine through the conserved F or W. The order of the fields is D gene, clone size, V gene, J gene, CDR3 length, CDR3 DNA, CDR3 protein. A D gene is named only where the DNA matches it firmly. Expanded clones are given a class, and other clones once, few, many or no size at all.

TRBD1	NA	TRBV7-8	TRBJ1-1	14	TGTGCCAGCAGCTTGCACCAGGGGACAGGTGAAGCTTTCTTT	CASSLHQGTGEAFF
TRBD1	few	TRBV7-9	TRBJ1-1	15	TGTGCCAGCAGCTTCGGGGACAGGGGTAACACTGAAGCTTTCTTT	CASSFGDRGNTEAFF
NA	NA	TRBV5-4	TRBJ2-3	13	TGTGCCAGCAACCCCGCCAGGACAGATACGCAGTATTTT	CASNPARTDTQYF
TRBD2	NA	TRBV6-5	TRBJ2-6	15	TGTGCCAGCAGGACTAGCGGGGCTGGGGCCAACGTCCTGACTTTC	CASRTSGAGANVLTF
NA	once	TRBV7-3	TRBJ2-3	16	TGTACCAGCAGCTTAGCCTCGACTGGTAGCACAGATACGCAGTATTTT	CTSSLASTGSTDTQYF
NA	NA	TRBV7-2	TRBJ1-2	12	TGTGCCAGCAGCTTTTCAGGGGCCGGCTACACCTTC	CASSFSGAGYTF
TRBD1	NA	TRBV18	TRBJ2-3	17	TGTGCCAGCTCACCGGTGGACAGGGGAGCTAGCACAGATACGCAGTATTTT	CASSPVDRGASTDTQYF
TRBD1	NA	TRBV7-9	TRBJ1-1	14	TGTGCCAGCGCCTTGGGACAGTTGAGATGTGAAGCTTTCTTT	CASALGQLRCEAFF
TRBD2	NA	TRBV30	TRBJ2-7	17	TGTGCCTGGAGTGTATGGCGGACTAGCGGGGGGGTAGGGGAGCAGTACTTC	CAWSVWRTSGGVGEQYF
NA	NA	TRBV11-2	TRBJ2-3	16	TGTGCCAGCAGCTTAAGGTTTGGTGACACCACAGATACGCAGTATTTT	CASSLRFGDTTDTQYF
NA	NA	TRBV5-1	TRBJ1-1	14	TGCGCCAGCAGCCCCGGGGGGGGGAACACTGAAGCTTTCTTT	CASSPGGGNTEAFF
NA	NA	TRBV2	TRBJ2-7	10	TGTGCCAGCACAGGATTCGAGCAGTACTTC	CASTGFEQYF
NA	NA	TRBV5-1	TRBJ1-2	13	TGCGCCAGCAGCTTACTGACTGACTATGGCTACACCTTC	CASSLLTDYGYTF
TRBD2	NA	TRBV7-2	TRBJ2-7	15	TGTGCCAGCAGCTTAGGCCTAGCGGGAGCCTACGAGCAGTACTTC	CASSLGLAGAYEQYF
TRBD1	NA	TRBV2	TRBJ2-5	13	TGTGCCAGCAGGGGACAGGGACGGGAGACCCAGTACTTC	CASRGQGRETQYF
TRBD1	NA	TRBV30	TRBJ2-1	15	TGTGCCTGGGCTTTCGGGACAGGGGCCTACAATGAGCAGTTCTTC	CAWAFGTGAYNEQFF
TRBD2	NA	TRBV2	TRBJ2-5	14	TGTGCCAGCACCCGGGAGGGGGTATCAGAGACCCAGTACTTC	CASTREGVSETQYF
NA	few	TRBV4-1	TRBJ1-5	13	TGCGCCAGCAGCCAGAGGATGAATCAGCCCCAGCATTTT	CASSQRMNQPQHF
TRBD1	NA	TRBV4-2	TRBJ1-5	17	TGTGCCAGCAGCCAATCACAAAAGACAGGGGCGAATCAGCCCCAGCATTTT	CASSQSQKTGANQPQHF
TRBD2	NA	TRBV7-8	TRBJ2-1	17	TGTGCCAGCAGCTTACCCGCTAGCGGGAGGTCGGGTAATGAGCAGTTCTTC	CASSLPASGRSGNEQFF
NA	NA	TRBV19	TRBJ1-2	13	TGTGCCAGTCAGGGTGCGCCTCGTTATGGCTACACCTTC	CASQGAPRYGYTF
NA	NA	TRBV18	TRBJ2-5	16	TGTGCCAGCTCACCCCTTGGCGGGGCTGGACAAGAGACCCAGTACTTC	CASSPLGGAGQETQYF
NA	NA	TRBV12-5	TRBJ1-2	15	TGTGCTAGTGGTTTGGGACAGGAGACAAACTATGGCTACACCTTC	CASGLGQETNYGYTF
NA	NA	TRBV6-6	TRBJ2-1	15	TGTGCCAGCAGTTACTCGTGGGGGGGGGCTAATGAGCAGTTCTTC	CASSYSWGGANEQFF
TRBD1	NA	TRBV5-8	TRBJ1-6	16	TGTGCCAGCAGCCCTATGACAGGGGCGTATAATTCACCCCTCCACTTT	CASSPMTGAYNSPLHF
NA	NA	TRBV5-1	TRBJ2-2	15	TGCGCCAGCAGCCGAGGCGGGGACCTCACCGGGGAGCTGTTTTTT	CASSRGGDLTGELFF
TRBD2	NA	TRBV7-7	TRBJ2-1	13	TGTGCTAGCAGCATCGGGAGGAACAATGAGCAGTTCTTC	CASSIGRNNEQFF
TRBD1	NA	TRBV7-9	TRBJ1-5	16	TGTGCCAGCAGCTTAGGGGACAGGGGTGGCAATCAGCCCCAGCATTTT	CASSLGDRGGNQPQHF
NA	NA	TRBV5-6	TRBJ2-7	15	TGTGCCAGCAGGCGCACAGAAAAGGTCGGCTACGAGCAGTACTTC	CASRRTEKVGYEQYF
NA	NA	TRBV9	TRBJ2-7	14	TGTGCCAGCAGCTTACGACAGGACTCCTACGAGCAGTACTTC	CASSLRQDSYEQYF
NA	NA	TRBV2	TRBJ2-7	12	TGTGCCAGCAGTGGTAGCTCCTACGAGCAGTACTTC	CASSGSSYEQYF
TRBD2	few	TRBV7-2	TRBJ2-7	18	TGTGCCAGCAGCCCCTTACTCATGACTAGCGGGAGGATGTACGAGCAGTACTTC	CASSPLLMTSGRMYEQYF
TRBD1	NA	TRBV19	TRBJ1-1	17	TGTGCCAGTAAGACTCTGACAGGGGGTAGAATGAACACTGAAGCTTTCTTT	CASKTLTGGRMNTEAFF
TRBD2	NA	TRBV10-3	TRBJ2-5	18	TGTGCCTCCCAGGCCCTGGGGACTAGCGGGAGATTAGAGAAGACCCAGTACTTC	CASQALGTSGRLEKTQYF
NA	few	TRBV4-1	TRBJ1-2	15	TGCGCCAGCAGGCACAGTGAAGGCTCTAACTATGGCTACACCTTC	CASRHSEGSNYGYTF
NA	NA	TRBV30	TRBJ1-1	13	TGTGCCTGGAGCCAACTGGGGGGGAGGTTAGCTTTCTTT	CAWSQLGGRLAFF
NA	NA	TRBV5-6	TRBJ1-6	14	TGTGCCAGCAGCTTGCAGTCAGGGTGGGGACCCCTCCACTTT	CASSLQSGWGPLHF
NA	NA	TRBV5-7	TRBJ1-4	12	TGTGCCAGCAGCATGGGGGCTGAAAAACTGTTTTTT	CASSMGAEKLFF
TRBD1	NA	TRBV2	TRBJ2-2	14	TGTGCCAGCAGTGGGCAGGGGGCGGTCGGGGAGCTGTTTTTT	CASSGQGAVGELFF
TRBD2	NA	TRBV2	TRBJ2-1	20	TGTGCCAGCAGTGAAGCGGTGCCGGGACTAGCGGGAGGGTCCTACAATGAGCAGTTCTTC	CASSEAVPGLAGGSYNEQFF
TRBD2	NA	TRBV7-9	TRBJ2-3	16	TGTGCCAGCAGCTTTCAGATAGCGGGGGGGACAGATACGCAGTATTTT	CASSFQIAGGTDTQYF